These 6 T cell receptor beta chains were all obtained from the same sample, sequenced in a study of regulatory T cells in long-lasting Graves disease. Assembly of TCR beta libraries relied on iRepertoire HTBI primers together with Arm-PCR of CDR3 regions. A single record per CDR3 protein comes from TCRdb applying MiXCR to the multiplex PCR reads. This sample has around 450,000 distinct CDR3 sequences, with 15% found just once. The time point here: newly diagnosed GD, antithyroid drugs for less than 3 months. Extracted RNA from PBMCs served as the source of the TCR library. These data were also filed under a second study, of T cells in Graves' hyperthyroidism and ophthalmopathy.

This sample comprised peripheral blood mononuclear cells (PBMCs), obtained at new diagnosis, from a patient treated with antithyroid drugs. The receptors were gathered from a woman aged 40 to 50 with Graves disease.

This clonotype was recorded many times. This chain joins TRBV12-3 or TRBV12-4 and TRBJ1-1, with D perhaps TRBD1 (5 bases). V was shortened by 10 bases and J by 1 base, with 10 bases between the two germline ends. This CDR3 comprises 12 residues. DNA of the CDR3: TGTGCCACCGCTGGGGGGAACACTGAAGCTTTCTTT. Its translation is CATAGGNTEAFF.

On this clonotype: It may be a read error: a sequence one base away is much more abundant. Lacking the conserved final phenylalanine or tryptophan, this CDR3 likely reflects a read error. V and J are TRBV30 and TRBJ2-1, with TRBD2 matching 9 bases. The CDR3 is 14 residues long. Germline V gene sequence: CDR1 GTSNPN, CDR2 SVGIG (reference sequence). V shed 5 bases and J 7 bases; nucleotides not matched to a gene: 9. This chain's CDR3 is CAWEGAGGRNEQFL. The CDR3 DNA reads TGTGCCTGGGAAGGAGCGGGAGGACGGAATGAGCAGTTCCTC.

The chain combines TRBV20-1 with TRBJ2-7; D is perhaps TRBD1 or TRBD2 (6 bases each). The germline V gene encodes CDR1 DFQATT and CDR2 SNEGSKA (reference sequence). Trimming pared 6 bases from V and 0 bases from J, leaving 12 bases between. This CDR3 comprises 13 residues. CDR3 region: CSALGGFSYEQYF. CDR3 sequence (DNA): TGCAGTGCCCTAGGGGGGTTCTCCTACGAGCAGTACTTC.

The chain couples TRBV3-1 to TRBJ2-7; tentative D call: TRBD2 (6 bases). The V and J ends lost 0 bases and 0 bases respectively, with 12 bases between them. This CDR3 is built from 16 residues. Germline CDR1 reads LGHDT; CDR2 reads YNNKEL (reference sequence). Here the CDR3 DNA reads TGTGCCAGCAGCCAAGAAGTGGGCGGGGACTCCTACGAGCAGTACTTC. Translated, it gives CASSQEVGGDSYEQYF.

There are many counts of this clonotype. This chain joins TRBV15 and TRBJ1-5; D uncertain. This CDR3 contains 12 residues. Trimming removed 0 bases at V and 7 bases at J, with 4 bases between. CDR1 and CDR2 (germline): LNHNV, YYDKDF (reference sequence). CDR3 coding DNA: TGTGCCACCAGCAGAGATGAGCAGCCCCAGCATTTT. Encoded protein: CATSRDEQPQHF.

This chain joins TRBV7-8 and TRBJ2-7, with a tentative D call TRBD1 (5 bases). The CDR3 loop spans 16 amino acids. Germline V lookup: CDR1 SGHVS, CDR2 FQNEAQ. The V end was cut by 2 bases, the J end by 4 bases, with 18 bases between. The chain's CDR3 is CASSLQGSGSVYEQYF. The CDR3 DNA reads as TGTGCCAGCAGCTTACAGGGTAGTGGCTCTGTATACGAGCAGTACTTC.